A selection of T cell receptor beta chains follows, all from one sample in a study of shared clonotypes between healthy human individuals. Libraries were prepared by immunoSEQ multiplex PCR; TCRdb keeps only in-frame clonotypes and omits some of them. The table lists 2 million to 2.5 million clones, 90% to 95% of them singletons. The sequenced sample consisted of naive CD4+ T cells from PBMCs. The receptor set was obtained from a man aged 18 to 30 in good health. Some clones in this sample may be carry-over from other donors' samples. CDR3s include the opening cysteine and the closing phenylalanine or tryptophan. Each record gives: D gene, clone size, J gene, V gene, CDR3 DNA, CDR3 protein. A D gene is named only where the DNA matches it firmly. Size values are once, few and many counts, or a class for expanded clones, and some rows have none.

d_gene: NA
abundance: once
j_gene: TRBJ1-2
v_gene: TRBV27
CDR3nt: TGTGCCAGCAGTTTAGAATTCGGGTTAGCTAACTATGGCTACACCTTC
CDR3aa: CASSLEFGLANYGYTF

d_gene: TRBD1
abundance: once
j_gene: TRBJ2-7
v_gene: TRBV28
CDR3nt: TGTGCCAGCACGGGACAGTTCTCCTACGAGCAGTACTTC
CDR3aa: CASTGQFSYEQYF

d_gene: NA
abundance: NA
j_gene: TRBJ2-2
v_gene: TRBV7-3
CDR3nt: TGTGCCAGCAGCTTAACAGGTGCAGCTAACACCGGGGAGCTGTTTTTT
CDR3aa: CASSLTGAANTGELFF

d_gene: NA
abundance: NA
j_gene: TRBJ2-7
v_gene: TRBV4-1
CDR3nt: TGCGCCAGCAGCCAAATACTGACAGGGAGGGACAAGGGCGAGCAGTACTTC
CDR3aa: CASSQILTGRDKGEQYF

d_gene: NA
abundance: NA
j_gene: TRBJ1-2
v_gene: TRBV7-9
CDR3nt: TGTGCCAGCAGCTCCGATGGGCTAAACTATGGCTACACCTTC
CDR3aa: CASSSDGLNYGYTF

d_gene: NA
abundance: NA
j_gene: TRBJ1-3
v_gene: TRBV28
CDR3nt: TGTGCCAGCACTCGCTACGGGACAACTACTGGAAACACCATATATTTT
CDR3aa: CASTRYGTTTGNTIYF

d_gene: NA
abundance: NA
j_gene: TRBJ1-5
v_gene: TRBV2
CDR3nt: TGTGCCAGCAGTGCAGGGGCACCCAATCAGCCCCAGCATTTT
CDR3aa: CASSAGAPNQPQHF

d_gene: NA
abundance: NA
j_gene: TRBJ2-2
v_gene: TRBV5-1
CDR3nt: TGCGCCAGCAGCTTGTTGGTTGATGCGGGCACCGGGGAGCTGTTTTTT
CDR3aa: CASSLLVDAGTGELFF

d_gene: NA
abundance: NA
j_gene: TRBJ2-3
v_gene: TRBV18
CDR3nt: TGTGCCAGCTCACCCAGACAGGGGACTACCACAGATACGCAGTATTTT
CDR3aa: CASSPRQGTTTDTQYF

d_gene: TRBD2
abundance: NA
j_gene: TRBJ2-5
v_gene: TRBV7-9
CDR3nt: TGTGCCAGCAGCTTAAGCCTAGCGGGAGAGGGTTACCAAGAGACCCAGTACTTC
CDR3aa: CASSLSLAGEGYQETQYF

d_gene: TRBD1
abundance: NA
j_gene: TRBJ1-1
v_gene: TRBV6-1
CDR3nt: TGTGCCAGCAGTGAACTACCGGGACAGGGGGGGAACACTGAAGCTTTCTTT
CDR3aa: CASSELPGQGGNTEAFF

d_gene: TRBD1
abundance: NA
j_gene: TRBJ1-1
v_gene: TRBV4-2
CDR3nt: TGTGCCAGCAGCCAAGATAGGGACAGGGCCATCACTGAAGCTTTCTTT
CDR3aa: CASSQDRDRAITEAFF

d_gene: NA
abundance: NA
j_gene: TRBJ1-1
v_gene: TRBV28
CDR3nt: TGTGCCAGCAGTGTGCAAGTGCCCACTGAAGCTTTCTTT
CDR3aa: CASSVQVPTEAFF

d_gene: TRBD1
abundance: NA
j_gene: TRBJ2-7
v_gene: TRBV5-1
CDR3nt: TGCGCCAGCAGCTTGGCCCCAGGACAGGATGCCAACGAGCAGTACTTC
CDR3aa: CASSLAPGQDANEQYF

d_gene: NA
abundance: few
j_gene: TRBJ1-5
v_gene: TRBV19
CDR3nt: TGTGCCAGTAGTATAGATTCTCGGGGACCGAGCAATCAGCCCCAGCATTTT
CDR3aa: CASSIDSRGPSNQPQHF

d_gene: TRBD1
abundance: NA
j_gene: TRBJ2-3
v_gene: TRBV25-1
CDR3nt: TGTGCCAGCAGTCCCGGACAGGGCAGCACAGATACGCAGTATTTT
CDR3aa: CASSPGQGSTDTQYF

d_gene: TRBD1
abundance: NA
j_gene: TRBJ1-1
v_gene: TRBV27
CDR3nt: TGTGCCAGCGGTGGGACAGGCCAATTCTCCCCGGCTTTCTTT
CDR3aa: CASGGTGQFSPAFF

d_gene: NA
abundance: NA
j_gene: TRBJ1-5
v_gene: TRBV7-2
CDR3nt: TGTGCCAGCAGCATCGCGAGGGGCAATCAGCCCCAGCATTTT
CDR3aa: CASSIARGNQPQHF

d_gene: TRBD1
abundance: NA
j_gene: TRBJ2-7
v_gene: TRBV9
CDR3nt: TGTGCCAGCAGCGCCCGGGACAGCTCCTCCTACGAGCAGTACTTC
CDR3aa: CASSARDSSSYEQYF

d_gene: NA
abundance: NA
j_gene: TRBJ2-1
v_gene: TRBV7-6
CDR3nt: TGTGCCAGCAGCCCCTCAGGGGGGGTCACGGATGAGCAGTTCTTC
CDR3aa: CASSPSGGVTDEQFF

d_gene: NA
abundance: NA
j_gene: TRBJ1-4
v_gene: TRBV28
CDR3nt: TGTGCCAGCACCAAAGGGCCCGCGACTAATGAAAAACTGTTTTTT
CDR3aa: CASTKGPATNEKLFF

d_gene: TRBD2
abundance: NA
j_gene: TRBJ2-5
v_gene: TRBV18
CDR3nt: TGTGCCAGCTCACCAAGGGCCCGCCAGGGACTAGCGCGGTCGGAAGAGACCCAGTACTTC
CDR3aa: CASSPRARQGLARSEETQYF

d_gene: NA
abundance: NA
j_gene: TRBJ2-5
v_gene: TRBV7-2
CDR3nt: TGTGCCAGCAGCTTAGGAAGGGGATTGGCAGAGACCCAGTACTTC
CDR3aa: CASSLGRGLAETQYF

d_gene: NA
abundance: NA
j_gene: TRBJ2-1
v_gene: TRBV4-1
CDR3nt: TGCGCCAGCAGCCAAGATGTCCGAGCAGCATGGAATGAGCAGTTCTTC
CDR3aa: CASSQDVRAAWNEQFF

d_gene: TRBD2
abundance: once
j_gene: TRBJ2-1
v_gene: TRBV5-1
CDR3nt: TGCGCCAGCAGCTCCATTAGCGGGAGGAATGAGCAGTTCTTC
CDR3aa: CASSSISGRNEQFF

d_gene: TRBD2
abundance: NA
j_gene: TRBJ2-3
v_gene: TRBV10-3
CDR3nt: TGTGCCATCAGTGATAGCGGGCGCGGGGAAGATACGCAGTATTTT
CDR3aa: CAISDSGRGEDTQYF

d_gene: TRBD2
abundance: NA
j_gene: TRBJ2-5
v_gene: TRBV7-2
CDR3nt: TGTGCCAGCAGCTTAGGGGGGTCAGCGGGAGCACATCGGACCCAGTACTTC
CDR3aa: CASSLGGSAGAHRTQYF

d_gene: NA
abundance: NA
j_gene: TRBJ1-1
v_gene: TRBV5-1
CDR3nt: TGCGCCAGCAGCTTGGTTATGGTGGACACTGAAGCTTTCTTT
CDR3aa: CASSLVMVDTEAFF

d_gene: NA
abundance: NA
j_gene: TRBJ2-7
v_gene: TRBV5-5
CDR3nt: TGTGCCAGCAGTCGGAGCCCAGACGAGCAGTACTTC
CDR3aa: CASSRSPDEQYF

d_gene: NA
abundance: NA
j_gene: TRBJ2-7
v_gene: TRBV21-1
CDR3nt: TGTGCCAGCAGCAGGGAGCGGGACACTTACGAGCAGTACTTC
CDR3aa: CASSRERDTYEQYF

d_gene: TRBD2
abundance: NA
j_gene: TRBJ2-3
v_gene: TRBV5-8
CDR3nt: TGTGCCAGCAGCTTGGGACTAGCGGGGTTTGGTAGCACAGATACGCAGTATTTT
CDR3aa: CASSLGLAGFGSTDTQYF

d_gene: TRBD1
abundance: NA
j_gene: TRBJ1-1
v_gene: TRBV5-1
CDR3nt: TGCGCCAGCAGCCCAGGGGGCGAATGGAAGACTGAAGCTTTCTTT
CDR3aa: CASSPGGEWKTEAFF

d_gene: TRBD1
abundance: NA
j_gene: TRBJ1-1
v_gene: TRBV4-1
CDR3nt: TGCGCCAGCAGCCATCCCGGGACAGGGGGCTTAACTTTCTTT
CDR3aa: CASSHPGTGGLTFF

d_gene: NA
abundance: NA
j_gene: TRBJ1-1
v_gene: TRBV4-3
CDR3nt: TGCGCCAGCAGCCAAGAGAGGGGCAGGGAGGACACTGAAGCTTTCTTT
CDR3aa: CASSQERGREDTEAFF

d_gene: TRBD1
abundance: NA
j_gene: TRBJ1-5
v_gene: TRBV27
CDR3nt: TGTGCCAGCAGTTCATCCGGGACAGTTAATCAGCCCCAGCATTTT
CDR3aa: CASSSSGTVNQPQHF